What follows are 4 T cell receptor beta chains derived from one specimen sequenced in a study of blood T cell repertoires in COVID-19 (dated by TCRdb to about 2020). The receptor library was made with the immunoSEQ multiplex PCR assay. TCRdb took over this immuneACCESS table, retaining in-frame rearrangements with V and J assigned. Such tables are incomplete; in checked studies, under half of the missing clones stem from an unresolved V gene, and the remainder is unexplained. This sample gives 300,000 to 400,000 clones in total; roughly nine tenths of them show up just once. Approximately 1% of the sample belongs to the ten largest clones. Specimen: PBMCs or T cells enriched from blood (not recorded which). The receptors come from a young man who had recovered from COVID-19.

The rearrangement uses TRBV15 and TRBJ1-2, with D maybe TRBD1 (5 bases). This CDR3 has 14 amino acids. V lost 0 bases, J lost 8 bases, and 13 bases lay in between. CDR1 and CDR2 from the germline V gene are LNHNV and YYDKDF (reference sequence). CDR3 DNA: TGTGCCACCAGCAGAGATAGCGGGGGAAGGGGCTACACCTTC. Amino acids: CATSRDSGGRGYTF.

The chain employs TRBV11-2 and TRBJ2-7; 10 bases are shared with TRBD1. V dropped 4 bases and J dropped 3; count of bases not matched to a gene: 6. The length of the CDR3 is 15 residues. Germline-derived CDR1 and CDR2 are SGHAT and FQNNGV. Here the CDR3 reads CASSSRDRGVYEQYF. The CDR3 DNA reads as TGTGCCAGCAGCTCAAGGGACAGGGGAGTCTACGAGCAGTACTTC.

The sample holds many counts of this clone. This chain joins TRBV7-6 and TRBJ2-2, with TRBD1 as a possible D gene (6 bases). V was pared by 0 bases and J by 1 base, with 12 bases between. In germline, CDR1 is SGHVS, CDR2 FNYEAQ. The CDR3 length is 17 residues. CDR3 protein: CASSLAMGHVNTGELFF. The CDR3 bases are TGTGCCAGCAGCTTAGCGATGGGACACGTGAACACCGGGGAGCTGTTTTTT.

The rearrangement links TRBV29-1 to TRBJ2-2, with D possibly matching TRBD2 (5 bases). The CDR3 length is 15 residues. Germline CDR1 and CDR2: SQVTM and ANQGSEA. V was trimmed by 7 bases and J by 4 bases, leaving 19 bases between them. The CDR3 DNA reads TGCAGCGCCTCGGGCCGGAACGGAGGCACCGGGGAGCTGTTTTTT. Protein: CSASGRNGGTGELFF.